The TCR beta chain described here comes from a study of shared clonotypes between healthy human individuals. CDR3 length: 16 amino acids. Per germline, CDR1 SGDLS and CDR2 YYNGEE. With V trimmed by 0 bases and J by 7 bases, 9 bases remained unmatched. General observations from the study: Sorted-subset sequencing, rarefaction showed, was incomplete despite large depth.

Sequenced by immunoSEQ multiplex PCR; TCRdb stores in-frame clones only, minus some. There are more than 2 million clones in the sample; 90% to 95% occur only once, and over 1.5% lies in the top ten. CD45RO-negative, CCR7-positively selected cells formed the naive CD8 fraction, excluding terminally differentiated effector memory CD45RA+ cells. The healthy adult donors were HIV-negative and reported no recent acute infections or vaccinations. Comments on this clone: Its specificity is unknown.

Sequencing was carried out using naive CD8+ T cells from PBMCs. The chain links TRBV9 to TRBJ1-1; 10 bases map to TRBD1. The TCR originated in a man aged 18-30 years in good health. Some clones in this sample may be carry-over from other donors' samples. Here the CDR3 DNA reads TGTGCCAGCAGCGTAGCTAGAGATGGACAGGGGGGTGAAGCTTTCTTT. The encoded protein is CASSVARDGQGGEAFF.